Sequencing of this T cell receptor beta chain was carried out in a study of T cell repertoires in cytomegalovirus infection. Turning to the study itself: In public TCR beta signatures, there were indications of both CMV infection and matching HLA type. Study conclusions and caveats: CMV carriers with the relevant HLA were identified by cumulative public TCR beta family frequency. HLA-C-restricted CMV-specific TCR beta clonotypes prevailed in the ex vivo response.

This clonotype was detected ten times or more. Its specificity is unknown. The CDR3 has 14 amino acids. The V gene end was trimmed by 3 bases and the J gene end by 8 bases; junction bases not matched to a gene: 6. CDR1 is DFQATT and CDR2 is SNEGSKA in the germline V gene (reference sequence). Each CDR3 protein is one row after TCRdb ran MiXCR on the reads. This sample yields 200,000 to 250,000 distinct CDR3 sequences, of which 6.5% are seen a single time; around 6.5% belongs to the top ten. This clonotype originated in a human donor in good health (CMV status not recorded). Some clones in this sample may be carry-over from other donors' samples. The sample taken for sequencing was PBMCs. V is TRBV20-1 and J is TRBJ1-6; 8 bases match TRBD1. CDR3 sequence reads: CSASPGGTHSPLHF. In DNA form, the CDR3 reads TGCAGTGCTAGCCCAGGGGGCACGCATTCACCCCTCCACTTT.